The clone carrying this T cell receptor beta chain was observed many times. TCRdb recomputed calls from the 5' RACE reads with MiXCR, one row per CDR3 protein. The sample has about 63,000 distinct CDR3 sequences; about a sixth are singletons. The entry originates in a study of T cells of healthy individuals. The germline CDR1 and CDR2 sequences are MNHNS and SASEGT. This CDR3 is built from 14 residues. Deletions cut 8 bases from V and 1 base from J, with 11 bases between. V and J are TRBV6-1 and TRBJ2-2; maybe TRBD2 (7 bases). The source of this sequence is a human donor in good health. The CDR3 region has the DNA TGTGCCAGCCGCGGGGGACAGAACACCGGGGAGCTGTTTTTT. Encoded protein: CASRGGQNTGELFF.